These 32 T cell receptor beta chains originate from one sample sequenced in a study of CD8 T cells in ankylosing spondylitis. MiXCR, run by TCRdb on the 5' RACE reads, gives a single entry per CDR3 protein. The table records some 250,000 distinct CDR3 sequences, about 24% of them present only once. Sequencing used blood, either unsorted or a sorted T cell fraction (not recorded which). All receptors come from a male donor with ankylosing spondylitis or in good health (not recorded which).

This clonotype appeared a few times. This chain uses TRBV6-9 with TRBJ2-5; 7 nucleotides line up with TRBD2. The V and J ends lost 7 bases and 1 base, in that order; junction bases with no gene match: 9. The CDR3 runs 15 residues. CDR1 is MNHGY, CDR2 SVAAGI, per germline. As DNA, the CDR3 is TGTGCCAGCAAGAGGGCCGGGGGGTGCCAAGAGACCCAGTACTTC. This codes for CASKRAGGCQETQYF.

This clonotype was detected many times. This chain connects TRBV5-6 to TRBJ2-2, with no clear D. This CDR3 has 14 residues. The germline CDR1 and CDR2 sequences are SGHDT and YYEEEE. Deletions cut 1 base from V and 3 bases from J, with 7 bases between. As DNA, the CDR3 is TGTGCCAGCAGCTTGTACGGAGACACCGGGGAGCTGTTTTTT. Translated: CASSLYGDTGELFF.

There are many counts of this clonotype. V gene TRBV29-1 combines with J gene TRBJ2-7; D might be TRBD1 (6 bases). This CDR3 contains 16 residues. CDR1 and CDR2 (germline): SQVTM, ANQGSEA. V shed 7 bases and J shed 0 bases, with 22 bases lying between them. The CDR3 DNA sequence: TGCAGCGAAGTTCATTCCGGGACATCGAGCTCCTACGAGCAGTACTTC. This codes for CSEVHSGTSSSYEQYF.

V usage is TRBV12-3 or TRBV12-4 and J usage is TRBJ2-7, with 9 bases aligning to TRBD2. The CDR3 loop spans 15 amino acids. V dropped 5 bases and J dropped 2; count of bases not matched to a gene: 7. The CDR3 DNA is TGTGCCAGCAGTCCTAGCGGGGAAACTACCTACGAGCAGTACTTC. Encoded protein: CASSPSGETTYEQYF.

The chain recombines TRBV12-3 or TRBV12-4 with TRBJ2-1; TRBD2 aligns across 12 bases. The CDR3 has 14 residues. The V gene end was trimmed by 3 bases and the J gene end by 9 bases; junction bases not matched to a gene: 3. This CDR3 is CASSLASGGGEQFF. The CDR3 nucleotides read TGTGCCAGCAGTTTGGCTAGCGGGGGGGGTGAGCAGTTCTTC.

This clonotype appeared a few times. This chain uses TRBV24-1 with TRBJ2-7, with 13 bases aligning to TRBD2. The CDR3 runs to 16 residues. The trim removed 3 bases at V and 5 bases at J, leaving 6 bases unmatched. From germline, CDR1 is KGHDR and CDR2 SFDVKD. This CDR3 is CATSDRTSGGLDEQYF. The DNA of the CDR3 is TGTGCCACCAGTGATCGGACTAGCGGGGGTCTCGACGAGCAGTACTTC.

V usage is TRBV29-1 and J usage is TRBJ2-1; no reliable D call. The CDR3 covers 14 residues. Looked up from germline, CDR1 is SQVTM and CDR2 is ANQGSEA. The V gene lost 4 bases and the J gene lost 0 bases, with 10 bases spanning the gap. As DNA, the CDR3 is TGCAGCGTTGTCTGGGTGAGCTCCTACAATGAGCAGTTCTTC. It specifies CSVVWVSSYNEQFF.

This clonotype occurred many times. V is TRBV20-1 and J is TRBJ1-6; weak D call: TRBD1 (6 bases). V was cut by 2 bases and J by 6 bases, with 14 bases left in between. Germline lookup yields CDR1 DFQATT and CDR2 SNEGSKA (reference sequence). This CDR3 spans 15 amino acids. This chain's CDR3 is CSARWGAGSNSPLHF. The CDR3 DNA reads TGCAGTGCTAGATGGGGGGCCGGGAGTAATTCACCCCTCCACTTT.

This clonotype was recorded at least ten times. This chain uses TRBV6-5 with TRBJ2-1; a weak D match, TRBD1 (6 bases). Germline V gene lookup returns CDR1 MNHEY and CDR2 SVGAGI. This CDR3 spans 16 amino acids. Trimming removed 2 bases from V and 7 bases from J, with 18 bases in between. The CDR3 nucleotides are TGTGCCAGCAGTTACCGAACGCACAGGGCGAAGAATGAGCAGTTCTTC. This codes for CASSYRTHRAKNEQFF.

This clonotype came up a few times. J is TRBJ1-1 and V is TRBV20-1; D remains unclear. Trimming stripped 3 bases from V and 1 base from J, with 9 bases between. In germline, CDR1 is DFQATT, CDR2 SNEGSKA (reference sequence). CDR3 length equals 13 residues. CDR3 region: CSASVRENTEAFF. In DNA form, the CDR3 reads TGCAGTGCTAGTGTCAGAGAGAACACTGAAGCTTTCTTT.

This clonotype was recorded a few times. The gene calls are TRBV14 and TRBJ2-7; D is perhaps TRBD1 (5 bases). Per the germline V gene, CDR1 is SGHDN and CDR2 is FVKESK. This CDR3 is 19 amino acids long. The V end lost 1 base, the J end lost 0 bases, and 22 bases lay between the germline ends. DNA for the CDR3: TGTGCCAGCAGCCAAGTAGTTACGTGGGGCTACACAGGCTCCTACGAGCAGTACTTC. The encoded protein is CASSQVVTWGYTGSYEQYF.

The CDR3 protein is CASSYSSSGGFALAHNEQFF. The DNA for the CDR3 is TGTGCCAGCAGTTACTCGAGTTCAGGGGGCTTCGCCCTCGCCCACAATGAGCAGTTCTTC. The gene calls are TRBV6-2 or TRBV6-3 and TRBJ2-1; 8 bases fit TRBD1. Germline lookup yields CDR1 MNHEY and CDR2 SVGEGT. The CDR3 loop spans 20 amino acids. The junction had 18 bases not matched to a gene; V was cut back by 0 bases and J by 5 bases.

This clonotype was found many times. The chain links TRBV24-1 to TRBJ2-2, with 7 bases identical to TRBD2. V was clipped by 4 bases and J by 3 bases; unmatched bases: 7. The CDR3 spans 16 residues. Germline V lookup: CDR1 KGHDR, CDR2 SFDVKD. The CDR3 loop is CATSDRTSRDTGELFF. CDR3 in DNA: TGTGCCACCAGTGACCGGACTAGTCGGGACACCGGGGAGCTGTTTTTT.

The gene calls are TRBV12-3 or TRBV12-4 and TRBJ2-1, with 8 bases matching TRBD2. V shed 5 bases and J 9 bases; nucleotides not matched to a gene: 9. This CDR3 has 14 amino acids. The CDR3 protein is CASSTARTSTEQFF. The CDR3 DNA is TGTGCCAGCAGTACCGCGCGGACTAGCACTGAGCAGTTCTTC.

This clonotype has ten or more counts. CDR3 nucleotides: TGCAGTGCTCGGAAGGACGGCTACGAGCAGTACTTC. Residues: CSARKDGYEQYF. V is TRBV20-1 and J is TRBJ2-7, with D unclear. The CDR3 is made up of 12 amino acids. The V and J ends lost 5 bases and 3 bases respectively, with 11 bases between them. Per the germline V gene, CDR1 is DFQATT and CDR2 is SNEGSKA (reference sequence).

This clonotype was seen repeatedly, ten times or more. The chain joins TRBV20-1 to TRBJ2-5; 11 bases line up with TRBD1. The V and J ends lost 6 bases and 5 bases, in that order; junction bases with no gene match: 8. The CDR3 extends over 14 amino acids. The germline gives CDR1 DFQATT, CDR2 SNEGSKA (reference sequence). The CDR3 is CSADGQGAAETQYF. Here the CDR3 DNA reads TGCAGTGCGGACGGACAGGGGGCGGCGGAGACCCAGTACTTC.

The rearrangement uses TRBV29-1 and TRBJ2-4, with D unresolved. This CDR3 region has 14 residues. V dropped 1 base and J dropped 3 bases, with 10 bases sitting between them. The germline V gene encodes CDR1 SQVTM and CDR2 ANQGSEA. The CDR3 loop reads CSVEVRFGKNIQYF. DNA of the CDR3: TGCAGCGTTGAAGTCCGGTTTGGCAAAAACATTCAGTACTTC.

V gene TRBV6-1 combines with J gene TRBJ1-2; D unclear. The V gene's germline CDR1 is MNHNS and CDR2 SASEGT. V was cut by 6 bases and J by 4 bases, with 12 bases left in between. This CDR3 is built from 13 residues. CDR3 in DNA: TGTGCCAGCAGGATGGACCCCACCTATGGCTACACCTTC. This gives the protein CASRMDPTYGYTF.

This clonotype was recorded at least ten times. The chain has TRBV7-6 and TRBJ2-5; D remains unclear. The germline V gene encodes CDR1 SGHVS and CDR2 FNYEAQ. The CDR3 length is 13 residues. V was clipped by 5 bases and J by 5 bases, with 12 bases between them. CDR3 sequence: CASSVRKSETQYF. CDR3 DNA sequence: TGTGCCAGCAGCGTACGTAAATCGGAGACCCAGTACTTC.

The V and J genes are TRBV2 and TRBJ2-1; a weak D match, TRBD1 (6 bases). The CDR3 has 14 amino acids. Between the trimmed V and J ends, which lost 9 bases and 2 bases, there was a span of 14 bases. Germline V CDR1 and CDR2: SNHLY, FYNNEI. The CDR3 sequence is CASSYRATYNEQFF. The CDR3 bases are TGTGCCAGTAGTTACAGGGCAACCTACAATGAGCAGTTCTTC. The full variable domain, its missing parts supplied by reference TRBV2 and TRBJ2-1, is EPEVTQTPSHQVTQMGQEVILRCVPISNHLYFYWYRQILGQKVEFLVSFYNNEISEKSEIFDDQFSVERPDGSNFTLKIRSTKLEDSAMYFCASSYRATYNEQFFGPGTRLTVL.

This clonotype was picked up a small number of times. The chain employs TRBV18 and TRBJ2-5; 10 positions match TRBD1. This CDR3 spans 15 amino acids. V was pared by 5 bases and J by 4 bases, with 7 bases of the junction left unmatched. Germline V gene lookup returns CDR1 KGHSH and CDR2 LQKENI. The DNA for the CDR3 is TGTGCCAGCTCAGCCCGACAGGGGGCCGGAGAGACCCAGTACTTC. Protein: CASSARQGAGETQYF.

V usage is TRBV12-3 or TRBV12-4 and J usage is TRBJ1-2; 7 bases align to TRBD1. V shed 6 bases and J 7 bases; nucleotides not matched to a gene: 8. The CDR3 consists of 13 residues. CDR3 in DNA: TGTGCCAGCAGGGGGACAGCGCTACTTGGCTACACCTTC. Protein: CASRGTALLGYTF.

This clonotype came up many times. As DNA, the CDR3 is TGTGCCAGCAGCCAAGGGAGACTAGCGGGGTTCACCGGGGAGCTGTTTTTT. Its protein is CASSQGRLAGFTGELFF. The gene calls are TRBV4-2 and TRBJ2-2, with 11 bases that match TRBD2. The J segment lost 4 bases and the V segment lost 1 base, leaving 5 bases of the junction unmatched. This CDR3 has 17 residues. CDR1 and CDR2 (germline): LGHNA, YNFKEQ.

V usage is TRBV11-2 and J usage is TRBJ1-1; 8 bases are shared with TRBD1. Unmatched junction bases numbered 5, after V lost 5 bases and J lost 0 bases. Germline CDR1 reads SGHAT; CDR2 reads FQNNGV. The CDR3 has 15 amino acids. The CDR3 DNA is TGTGCCAGCAGCCACAACAGGGGGGTGAACACTGAAGCTTTCTTT. Translating it yields CASSHNRGVNTEAFF.

The rearrangement links TRBV7-6 to TRBJ2-3, with D hard to call. V was clipped by 4 bases and J by 6 bases, with 14 bases between them. Germline assignment: CDR1 SGHVS and CDR2 FNYEAQ. The CDR3 spans 14 residues. The CDR3, as DNA: TGTGCCAGCAGCTCTCCCCGAGGAGTGGATACGCAGTATTTT. Encoded protein: CASSSPRGVDTQYF.

There are a few counts of this clonotype. The genes are TRBV18 and TRBJ1-1; tentative D call: TRBD1 (6 bases). Germline V gene lookup returns CDR1 KGHSH and CDR2 LQKENI. Trimming removed 5 bases from V and 10 bases from J, with 23 bases in between. The CDR3 runs to 15 residues. The CDR3 DNA reads TGTGCCAGCTCATACGATAGCTGGGGGCGAGGTTTAGCTTTCTTT. As protein: CASSYDSWGRGLAFF.

V usage is TRBV10-3 and J usage is TRBJ2-7, with D perhaps matching TRBD1 (6 bases). Germline V gives CDR1 ENHRY, CDR2 SYGVKD. V was trimmed by 0 bases and J by 4 bases, leaving 16 bases between them. The CDR3 is made up of 16 amino acids. The CDR3 sequence: CAISESGVLGGYEQYF. The CDR3 DNA follows: TGTGCCATCAGTGAGTCCGGGGTCCTAGGGGGTTACGAGCAGTACTTC.

This clonotype appeared many times. This sequence joins TRBV7-8 and TRBJ2-7; 12 bases align to TRBD1. The CDR3 is 15 amino acids. Germline V gives CDR1 SGHVS, CDR2 FQNEAQ. Trimming cost V 6 bases and J 7 bases; bases outside gene matches: 10. DNA for the CDR3: TGTGCCAGCAGGTTCAACCGGGACAGGGGGCTTGAGCAGTACTTC. Its translation is CASRFNRDRGLEQYF.

This clonotype was observed many times. The V gene is TRBV5-6, the J gene TRBJ2-3; 8 bases align to TRBD1. Germline V gene lookup returns CDR1 SGHDT and CDR2 YYEEEE. The length of the CDR3 is 15 residues. V dropped 6 bases and J dropped 5; count of bases not matched to a gene: 11. CDR3 sequence: CASTPDRGNGDTQYF. CDR3 bases: TGTGCCAGCACCCCAGACAGGGGTAACGGAGATACGCAGTATTTT.

This sequence joins TRBV12-3 or TRBV12-4 and TRBJ2-5; D is uncertain. V was shortened by 3 bases and J by 5 bases, with 13 bases between the two germline ends. The CDR3 is 14 residues long. The CDR3 region has the DNA TGTGCCAGCAGTTTGCGGCATTCCGGCGAGACCCAGTACTTC. Translating it yields CASSLRHSGETQYF.

This chain links TRBV12-3 or TRBV12-4 with TRBJ2-1; TRBD2 matches at 8 bases. The CDR3 totals 15 residues. With V trimmed by 6 bases and J by 2 bases, 6 bases remained unmatched. CDR3 in DNA: TGTGCCAGCAGCCAGCGGGGGCGTACCTACAATGAGCAGTTCTTC. Protein sequence: CASSQRGRTYNEQFF.

The genes are TRBV5-1 and TRBJ2-3, with D maybe TRBD1 (5 bases). The germline V and J ends were trimmed by 1 base and 3 bases, with 12 bases remaining between them. Germline CDR1 SGHRS, CDR2 YFSETQ. CDR3 length: 15 amino acids. CDR3 coding DNA: TGCGCCAGCAGCTTGACAGGCACAGCTACAGATACGCAGTATTTT. Its protein is CASSLTGTATDTQYF.